The clone carrying this T cell receptor (beta chain) was observed many times. One entry per CDR3 protein, called by TCRdb with MiXCR from the RACE reads. The sample includes some 120,000 distinct CDR3 sequences, 12% of them seen just once. Documented time point: patch test 1, 2 weeks after DPC sensitization. Regarding treatment: therapeutic diphenylcyclopropenone sensitization with weekly scalp DPC. The record originates from a study of human T cells and chemical hapten exposure. CDR3 length equals 13 residues. The V end lost 3 bases, the J end lost 5 bases, and 9 bases lay between the germline ends. The germline gives CDR1 SGHRS, CDR2 YFSETQ.

The chain couples TRBV5-1 to TRBJ2-1, with a possible D match to TRBD1 (6 bases). The starting material was whole blood, obtained in connection with sensitization to the hapten diphenylcyclopropenone (DPC). The origin of this receptor is a woman aged 50 to 60 with alopecia areata. Some clones in this sample may be carry-over from other donors' samples. The CDR3 DNA reads as TGCGCCAGCAGCTGGACAGTAAACAATGAGCAGTTCTTC. The encoded protein is CASSWTVNNEQFF.